Included here is one T cell receptor beta chain sequence, with context. Antigen unknown. Profiled with immunoSEQ multiplex PCR; TCRdb holds only in-frame clones, not every one. Of around 84,000 clones listed, 80% to 90% were seen once; the top ten hold under 11%. The ends were cut back, 1 base at V and 5 bases at J, with 15 bases in the middle. Germline V gene data show CDR1 as SEHNR and CDR2 as FQNEAQ (reference sequence). CDR3 length equals 16 residues. These data are taken from a study of T cell responses to AZD1222 COVID-19 vaccine. Points from the study as a whole: Per reports, nearly half of all spike-specific TCRs target regions that are unmutated in variants. With dominance at 160-218 and 743-854, vaccine-associated CD4 TCRs spanned spike.

J is TRBJ2-1 and V is TRBV7-9; D tentatively reads TRBD1 or TRBD2 (7 bases each). The sequences come from peripheral blood, collected 28 days after the second AZD1222 dose. The sequence derives from an adult who received the AZD1222 COVID-19 vaccine. CDR3 nucleotide sequence: TGTGCCAGCAGCTTAGGGGCAGGGGGACTAAACAATGAGCAGTTCTTC. Protein: CASSLGAGGLNNEQFF. The variable domain in full, with the rest retrieved from reference TRBV7-9 and TRBJ2-1, is DTGVSQNPRHKITKRGQNVTFRCDPISEHNRLYWYRQTLGQGPEFLTYFQNEAQLEKSRLLSDRFSAERPKGSFSTLEIQRTEQGDSAMYLCASSLGAGGLNNEQFFGPGTRLTVL.